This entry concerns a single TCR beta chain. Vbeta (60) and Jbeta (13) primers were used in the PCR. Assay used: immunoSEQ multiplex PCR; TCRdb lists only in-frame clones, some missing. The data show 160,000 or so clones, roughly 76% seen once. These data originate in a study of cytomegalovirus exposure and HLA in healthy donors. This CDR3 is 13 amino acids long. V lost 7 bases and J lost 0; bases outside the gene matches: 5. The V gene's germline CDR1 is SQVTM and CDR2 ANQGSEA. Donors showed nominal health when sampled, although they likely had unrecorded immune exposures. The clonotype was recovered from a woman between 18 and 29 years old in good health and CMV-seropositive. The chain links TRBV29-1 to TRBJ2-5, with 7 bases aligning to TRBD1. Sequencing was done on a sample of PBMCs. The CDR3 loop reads CSARGQYQETQYF. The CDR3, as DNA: TGCAGCGCCAGGGGACAGTACCAAGAGACCCAGTACTTC.